The T cell receptor (beta chain) described here comes from a study of CD8 T cells in Susac syndrome. With random hexamers, roughly 0.5 to 1 ug RNA was reverse transcribed. Via MiXCR, TCRdb re-called the immunoSEQ multiplex PCR reads, giving one row per CDR3 protein. The repertoire includes 150,000 or so distinct CDR3 sequences, approximately 95% of them detected once, and about 0.13% sits in the top ten. The V end was cut by 3 bases, the J end by 4 bases, with 15 bases between. Germline V CDR1 and CDR2: LNHNV, YYDKDF (reference sequence). There are 15 residues in the CDR3. The receptor was isolated from a human donor with Susac syndrome. The chain joins TRBV15 to TRBJ2-5; D gene ambiguous. Sequenced material: CD4+ T cells from PBMCs. CDR3 sequence (DNA): TGTGCCACCAGCAGCGCCTTGTTGGGTATAGAGACCCAGTACTTC. This sequence encodes CATSSALLGIETQYF.